This TCR beta chain was profiled in a study of lymphopenia after photon versus proton radiotherapy. Comments on this clone: Its antigen is not identified.

Repertoires were generated with immunoSEQ multiplex PCR, while TCRdb's copy carries only in-frame clones and drops some. The sample holds 150,000 to 200,000 clones, about nine tenths seen once. Study results and limitations: Oligoclonal CD8+ Temra expansion after nadir drove photon patients' diversity drop. Under photons, naive T cells and diversity fell while effector/memory populations rose.

The input for sequencing was peripheral blood, taken from a patient treated with photon-based radiotherapy. The sequence derives from a man aged 50 to 60 with gastric cancer.

CDR3 amino acids: CASSYSSGKNTEAFF. CDR3 DNA: TGTGCCAGCAGTTACTCGAGCGGCAAGAACACTGAAGCTTTCTTT. V and J are TRBV6-5 and TRBJ1-1; D is uncertain. Germline lookup yields CDR1 MNHEY and CDR2 SVGAGI. CDR3 size: 15 residues. Trimming took off 0 bases at V and 1 base at J, with 9 bases between the two ends.